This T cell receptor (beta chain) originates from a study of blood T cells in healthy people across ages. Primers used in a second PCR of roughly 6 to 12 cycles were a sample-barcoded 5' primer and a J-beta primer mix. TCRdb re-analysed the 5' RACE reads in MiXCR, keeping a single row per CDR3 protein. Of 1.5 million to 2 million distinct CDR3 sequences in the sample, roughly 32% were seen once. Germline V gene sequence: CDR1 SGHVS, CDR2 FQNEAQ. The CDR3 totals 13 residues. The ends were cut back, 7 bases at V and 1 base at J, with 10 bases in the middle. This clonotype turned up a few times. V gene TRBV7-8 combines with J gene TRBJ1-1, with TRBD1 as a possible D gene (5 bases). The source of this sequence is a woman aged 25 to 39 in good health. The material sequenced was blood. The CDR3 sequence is CASTVGANTEAFF. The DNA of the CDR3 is TGTGCCAGCACGGTTGGGGCGAACACTGAAGCTTTCTTT.